The 21 T cell receptor beta chains below come from one sample, sequenced in a study of T-cell memory formation after mild COVID-19. MiXCR, applied by TCRdb to the 5' RACE reads, yields one record per CDR3 protein. The data hold some 160,000 distinct CDR3 sequences, with roughly a third observed a single time. Sequenced input: PBMCs or a T cell subset sorted from them (not recorded which). These receptors were collected from an adult woman who had mild COVID-19 (a few samples of this study predate the infection). Cell type and time point are not known.

This clonotype was observed a handful of times. This chain links TRBV5-6 with TRBJ2-5; tentatively, D is TRBD1 or TRBD2 (5 bases each). There are 16 residues in the CDR3. Trimming cost V 3 bases and J 2 bases, with 17 bases left between them. The germline gives CDR1 SGHDT, CDR2 YYEEEE. The CDR3 here is CASSWGPSGRQETQYF. As DNA, the CDR3 is TGTGCCAGCAGCTGGGGCCCGTCGGGGCGTCAAGAGACCCAGTACTTC.

This sequence joins TRBV7-9 and TRBJ1-1; no definite D call. Per the germline V gene, CDR1 is SEHNR and CDR2 is FQNEAQ (reference sequence). The CDR3 length is 13 residues. Deletions cut 0 bases from V and 6 bases from J, with 8 bases between. As DNA, the CDR3 is TGTGCCAGCAGCTTAGCTGACTTGGCTGAAGCTTTCTTT. This translates into CASSLADLAEAFF.

In its sample, this clonotype was seen a few times. J is TRBJ2-7 and V is TRBV4-2, with D unclear. CDR1 and CDR2 (germline): LGHNA, YNFKEQ. The length of the CDR3 is 15 residues. The V and J ends lost 4 bases and 1 base respectively, with 14 bases between them. In DNA form, the CDR3 reads TGTGCCAGCAGCCCGACACGCATTTCATCCTACGAGCAGTACTTC. Protein: CASSPTRISSYEQYF.

This clonotype appeared a few times. The CDR3: CASSESPGWDEQYF. The CDR3 DNA is TGTGCCAGCAGTGAATCGCCGGGATGGGACGAGCAGTACTTC. The V and J genes are TRBV6-1 and TRBJ2-7, with D possibly matching TRBD2 (5 bases). V shed 2 bases and J shed 5 bases, with 13 bases lying between them. The CDR3 consists of 14 residues. Germline V gene sequence: CDR1 MNHNS, CDR2 SASEGT.

This clonotype has a count of ten or more. One end of the junction varies from germline; a read error may be responsible. The chain links TRBV7-6 to TRBJ2-1, with TRBD2 matching 12 bases. Germline CDR1 is SGHVS and CDR2 is FNYEAQ. The CDR3 has 16 residues. The CDR3 reads CASSIALAGGRNEQFF. The CDR3 DNA reads TGTGCCAGCAGCATAGCGCTAGCGGGAGGGCGGAATGAGCAGTTCTTC.

This clonotype was observed a few times. The genes are TRBV5-6 and TRBJ2-5, with D maybe TRBD1 (5 bases). The germline V gene has CDR1 SGHDT and CDR2 YYEEEE. The CDR3 covers 14 residues. V lost 0 bases and J 1 base, leaving 7 bases between the germline ends. The CDR3 protein is CASSLAGSQETQYF. The CDR3 DNA sequence: TGTGCCAGCAGCTTGGCAGGGTCCCAAGAGACCCAGTACTTC.

The chain has TRBV20-1 and TRBJ2-3; 7 positions agree with TRBD2. V trimming: 5 bases; J trimming: 1 base; junction bases outside the gene matches: 6. CDR1 is DFQATT and CDR2 is SNEGSKA in the germline V gene (reference sequence). The CDR3 consists of 14 residues. CDR3 nucleotides: TGCAGTGCTCCCGGACGGGGGGGCACAGATACGCAGTATTTT. Its translation is CSAPGRGGTDTQYF.

This clonotype occurred a few times. V and J are TRBV14 and TRBJ2-1; D gene ambiguous. This CDR3 comprises 13 residues. Germline CDR1 reads SGHDN; CDR2 reads FVKESK. Between the trimmed V and J ends, which lost 0 bases and 5 bases, there was a span of 5 bases. The CDR3 is CASSQDLHNEQFF. CDR3 sequence (DNA): TGTGCCAGCAGCCAAGATCTCCACAATGAGCAGTTCTTC.

In its sample, this clonotype was seen a few times. The J gene is TRBJ1-1, the V gene TRBV10-2; D possibly corresponds to TRBD1 (5 bases). The V end was cut by 6 bases, the J end by 0 bases, with 11 bases between. Germline lookup yields CDR1 WSHSY and CDR2 SAAADI. The CDR3 runs to 14 residues. The CDR3 DNA reads TGCGCCAGCAGGGAGGGACGGCTGAACACTGAAGCTTTCTTT. Its protein is CASREGRLNTEAFF.

This chain joins TRBV7-2 and TRBJ1-6; D not resolved. Trimming took off 2 bases at V and 13 bases at J, with 15 bases between the two ends. This CDR3 has 14 residues. Germline assignment: CDR1 SGHTA and CDR2 FQGNSA. As DNA, the CDR3 is TGTGCCAGCAGCTTAACTCGGACCGCCAGTCCCCTCCACTTT. Translated, it gives CASSLTRTASPLHF.

The rearrangement joins TRBV29-1 to TRBJ2-7; 10 nucleotides line up with TRBD2. The V segment lost 7 bases and the J segment 4 bases; nucleotides outside the gene matches: 10. CDR3 length: 14 amino acids. Germline V gene data show CDR1 as SQVTM and CDR2 as ANQGSEA. The CDR3 spells CSASGRTSGYEQYF. For the CDR3, the DNA is TGCAGCGCCTCTGGGAGGACTAGCGGATACGAGCAGTACTTC.

The chain couples TRBV4-3 to TRBJ2-6; TRBD2 is a possible D gene (5 bases). Trimming took off 0 bases at V and 4 bases at J, with 16 bases between the two ends. Germline CDR1 is LGHNA and CDR2 is YSLEER. This CDR3 has 18 residues. The CDR3 sequence is CASSQDEVVGGGANVLTF. CDR3 sequence (DNA): TGCGCCAGCAGCCAAGATGAAGTTGTCGGCGGGGGGGCCAACGTCCTGACTTTC.

In its sample, this clonotype was seen once. The chain employs TRBV6-6 and TRBJ1-1; the D is unclear. The CDR3 covers 11 residues. From germline, CDR1 is MNHNY and CDR2 SVGAGI (reference sequence). The ends were cut back, 3 bases at V and 9 bases at J, with 8 bases in the middle. This CDR3 reads CASSYIEKAFF. The CDR3 nucleotides read TGTGCCAGCAGTTATATCGAGAAAGCTTTCTTT.

As DNA, the CDR3 is TGTGCCAGCAGCAAAACAGGGACGGGGAACACCGGGGAGCTGTTTTTT. Protein sequence: CASSKTGTGNTGELFF. The rearrangement uses TRBV11-2 and TRBJ2-2; weak D call: TRBD1 (6 bases). The germline V gene encodes CDR1 SGHAT and CDR2 FQNNGV. The CDR3 covers 16 residues. The ends were cut back, 5 bases at V and 1 base at J, with 14 bases in the middle.

This clonotype turned up a few times. The rearrangement uses TRBV20-1 and TRBJ1-2, with D possibly TRBD1 on 5 matching bases. Germline lookup yields CDR1 DFQATT and CDR2 SNEGSKA (reference sequence). Trimming removed 0 bases at V and 8 bases at J, with 16 bases between. This CDR3 contains 14 residues. CDR3 sequence: CSARDLRQGEGYTF. The CDR3 coding sequence is TGCAGTGCTAGAGATCTCAGGCAGGGAGAGGGCTACACCTTC.

For the CDR3, the DNA is TGCGCCAGCAGCCAAGGGACTAGCGGGAGTAGTTGGAACATTCAGTACTTC. This gives the protein CASSQGTSGSSWNIQYF. This chain links TRBV4-3 with TRBJ2-4; 13 bases align to TRBD2. CDR1 is LGHNA, CDR2 YSLEER, per germline. With 1 base clipped from V and 7 bases from J, the junction kept 7 bases outside the gene matches. The CDR3 is 17 amino acids.

CDR3 in amino acids: CSVRGRDGGFEAFF. The CDR3 DNA sequence: TGCAGCGTTCGCGGCCGGGACGGCGGATTTGAAGCTTTCTTT. The rearrangement links TRBV29-1 to TRBJ1-1, with D maybe TRBD1 (5 bases). The CDR3 has 14 amino acids. Germline-derived CDR1 and CDR2 are SQVTM and ANQGSEA. Trimming stripped 5 bases from V and 7 bases from J, with 20 bases between.

The chain uses TRBV12-5 and TRBJ2-7, with D maybe TRBD2 (5 bases). The CDR3 extends over 14 amino acids. The germline gives CDR1 LGHNT, CDR2 FRNRAP. Trimming took off 3 bases at V and 2 bases at J, with 11 bases between the two ends. CDR3 sequence reads: CASGFLGSPYEQYF. The DNA for the CDR3 is TGTGCTAGTGGTTTCCTGGGGAGTCCCTACGAGCAGTACTTC.

The rearrangement joins TRBV7-8 to TRBJ1-1; D gene uncertain. Trimming pared 1 base from V and 3 bases from J, leaving 6 bases between. Germline V CDR1 and CDR2: SGHVS, FQNEAQ. This CDR3 spans 13 amino acids. The CDR3 protein is CASSLEEDTEAFF. The DNA for the CDR3 is TGTGCCAGCAGCTTAGAGGAGGACACTGAAGCTTTCTTT. Combining the CDR3 with reference TRBV7-8 and TRBJ1-1 gives the whole variable domain GAGVSQSPRYKVAKRGQDVALRCDPISGHVSLFWYQQALGQGPEFLTYFQNEAQLDKSGLPSDRFFAERPEGSVSTLKIQRTQQEDSAVYLCASSLEEDTEAFFGQGTRLTVV.

CDR3 amino acids: CASSLGAPYEAFF. CDR3 coding DNA: TGTGCCAGCAGCTTAGGCGCCCCGTATGAAGCTTTCTTT. This chain uses TRBV11-1 with TRBJ1-1; no clear D. Trimming took 1 base from V and 7 from J, leaving 10 bases between them. This CDR3 has 13 residues. Per the germline V gene, CDR1 is SGHAT and CDR2 is FQDESV (reference sequence). Supplemented by reference TRBV11-1 and TRBJ1-1, the full variable domain reads EAEVAQSPRYKITEKSQAVAFWCDPISGHATLYWYRQILGQGPELLVQFQDESVVDDSQLPKDRFSAERLKGVDSTLKIQPAELGDSAMYLCASSLGAPYEAFFGQGTRLTVV.

Here the CDR3 reads CASSPRAAGLRVDTQYF. The CDR3 DNA follows: TGTGCCAGCAGCCCCAGGGCAGCGGGGTTGCGTGTAGATACGCAGTATTTT. This chain links TRBV7-2 with TRBJ2-3; 7 nucleotides align to TRBD2. CDR1 is SGHTA, CDR2 FQGNSA, per germline. The CDR3 has 17 amino acids. V dropped 5 bases and J dropped 5; count of bases not matched to a gene: 16.